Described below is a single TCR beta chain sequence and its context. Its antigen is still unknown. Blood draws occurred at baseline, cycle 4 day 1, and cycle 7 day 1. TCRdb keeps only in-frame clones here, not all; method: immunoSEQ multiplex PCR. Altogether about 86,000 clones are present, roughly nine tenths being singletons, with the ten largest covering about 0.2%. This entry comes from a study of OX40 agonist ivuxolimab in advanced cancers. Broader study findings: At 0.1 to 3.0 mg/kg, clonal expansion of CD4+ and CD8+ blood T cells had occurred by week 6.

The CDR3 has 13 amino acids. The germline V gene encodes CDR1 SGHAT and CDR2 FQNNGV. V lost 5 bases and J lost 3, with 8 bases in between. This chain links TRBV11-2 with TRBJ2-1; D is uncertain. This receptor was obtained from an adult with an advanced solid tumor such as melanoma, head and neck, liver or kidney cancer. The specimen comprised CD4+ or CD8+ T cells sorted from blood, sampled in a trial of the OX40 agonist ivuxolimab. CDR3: CASSERNYNEQFF. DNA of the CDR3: TGTGCCAGCAGCGAAAGAAACTACAATGAGCAGTTCTTC. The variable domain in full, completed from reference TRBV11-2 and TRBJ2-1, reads EAGVAQSPRYKIIEKRQSVAFWCNPISGHATLYWYQQILGQGPKLLIQFQNNGVVDDSQLPKDRFSAERLKGVDSTLKIQPAKLEDSAVYLCASSERNYNEQFFGPGTRLTVL.